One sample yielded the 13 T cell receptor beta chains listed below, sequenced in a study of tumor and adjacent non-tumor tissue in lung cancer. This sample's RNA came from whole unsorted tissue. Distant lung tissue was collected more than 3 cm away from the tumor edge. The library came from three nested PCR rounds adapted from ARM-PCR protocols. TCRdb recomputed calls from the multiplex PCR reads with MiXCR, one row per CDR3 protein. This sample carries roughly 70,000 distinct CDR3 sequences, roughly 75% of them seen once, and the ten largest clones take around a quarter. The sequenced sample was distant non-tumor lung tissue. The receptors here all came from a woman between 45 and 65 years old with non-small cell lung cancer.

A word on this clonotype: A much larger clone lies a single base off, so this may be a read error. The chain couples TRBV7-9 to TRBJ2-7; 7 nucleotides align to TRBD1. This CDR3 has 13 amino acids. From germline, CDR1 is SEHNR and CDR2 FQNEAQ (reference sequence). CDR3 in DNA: TGTACCAGCGAGGGGGCACGCTCCTACGAGCAGTACTTC. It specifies CTSEGARSYEQYF.

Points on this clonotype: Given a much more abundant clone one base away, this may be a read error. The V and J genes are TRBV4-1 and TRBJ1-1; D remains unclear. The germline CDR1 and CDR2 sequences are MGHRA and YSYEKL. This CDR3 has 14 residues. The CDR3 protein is CVSSQDFLAAEAFF. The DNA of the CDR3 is TGCGTCAGCAGCCAAGATTTCTTGGCAGCCGAAGCTTTCTTT.

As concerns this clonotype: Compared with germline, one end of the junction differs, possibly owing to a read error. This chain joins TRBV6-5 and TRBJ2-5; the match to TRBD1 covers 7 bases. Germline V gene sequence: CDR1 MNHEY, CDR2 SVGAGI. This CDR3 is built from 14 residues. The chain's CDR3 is CASREFHTGETECF. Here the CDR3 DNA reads TGTGCCAGCAGGGAATTTCATACAGGGGAGACCGAGTGCTTC.

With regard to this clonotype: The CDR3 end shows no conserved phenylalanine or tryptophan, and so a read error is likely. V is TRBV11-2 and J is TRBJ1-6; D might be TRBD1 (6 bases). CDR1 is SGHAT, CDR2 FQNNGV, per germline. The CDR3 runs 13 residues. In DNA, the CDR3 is TGTACCAGCAGCTTAGGGGGTGGTTCACCCCTCCACCTT. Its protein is CTSSLGGGSPLHL.

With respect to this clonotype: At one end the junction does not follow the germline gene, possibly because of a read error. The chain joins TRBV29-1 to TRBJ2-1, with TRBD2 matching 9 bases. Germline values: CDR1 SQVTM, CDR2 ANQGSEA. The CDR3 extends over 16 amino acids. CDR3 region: CSVEDPLAGHGNEQFF. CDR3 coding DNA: TGCAGCGTTGAAGATCCCCTAGCGGGACATGGTAATGAGCAGTTTTTC.

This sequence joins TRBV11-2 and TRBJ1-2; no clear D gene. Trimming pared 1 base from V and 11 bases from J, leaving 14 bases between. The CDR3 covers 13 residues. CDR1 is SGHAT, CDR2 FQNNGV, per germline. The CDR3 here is CASSLGGVVGYTF. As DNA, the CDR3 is TGTGCCAGCAGCTTAGGCGGAGTAGTTGGTTACACCTTC.

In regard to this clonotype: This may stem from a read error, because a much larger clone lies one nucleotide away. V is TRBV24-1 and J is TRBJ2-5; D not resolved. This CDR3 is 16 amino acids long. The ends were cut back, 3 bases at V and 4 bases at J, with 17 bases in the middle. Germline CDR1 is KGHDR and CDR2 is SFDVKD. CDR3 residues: CATSDPTPIGIETQYF. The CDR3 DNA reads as TGTGCCACCAGTGATCCAACTCCGATAGGGATAGAGACCCAGTACTTC.

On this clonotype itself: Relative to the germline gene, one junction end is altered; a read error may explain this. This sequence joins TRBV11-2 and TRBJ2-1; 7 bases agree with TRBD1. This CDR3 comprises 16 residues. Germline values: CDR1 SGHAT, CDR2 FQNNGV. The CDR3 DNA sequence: TGTGCCAGCCGGAGCCTGGGACAGAGTTACCAGAATGAGCAGCTCTTC. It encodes CASRSLGQSYQNEQLF.

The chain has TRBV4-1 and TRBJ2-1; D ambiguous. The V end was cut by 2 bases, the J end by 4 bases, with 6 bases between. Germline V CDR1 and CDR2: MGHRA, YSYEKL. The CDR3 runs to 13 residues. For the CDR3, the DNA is TGCGCCAGCAGCCAAAACGCGTACAATGAGCAGTTCTTC. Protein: CASSQNAYNEQFF.

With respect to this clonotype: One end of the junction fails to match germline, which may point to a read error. The CDR3 region has the DNA TGCACTGCTAGAGATCCGACGGAGTATGTACGCTATGGCTACACCTTC. Its translation is CTARDPTEYVRYGYTF. The chain carries TRBV20-1 and TRBJ1-2, with unresolved D. The CDR3 runs 16 residues. CDR1 and CDR2 from the germline V gene are DFQATT and SNEGSKA (reference sequence).

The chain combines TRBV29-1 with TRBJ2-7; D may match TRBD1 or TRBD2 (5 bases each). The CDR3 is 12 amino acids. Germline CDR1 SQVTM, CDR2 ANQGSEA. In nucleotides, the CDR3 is TGCAGAGTGAGGGGAACACACTATGAACAGTACTTC. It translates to CRVRGTHYEQYF.

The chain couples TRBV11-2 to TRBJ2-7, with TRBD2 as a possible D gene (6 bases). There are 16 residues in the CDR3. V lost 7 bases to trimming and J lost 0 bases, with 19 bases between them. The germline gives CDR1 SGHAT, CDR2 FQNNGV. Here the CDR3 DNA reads TGTGCCAGCAACCCCATGACTAGTGGGATCTCCTACGAGCAGTACTTC. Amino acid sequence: CASNPMTSGISYEQYF.

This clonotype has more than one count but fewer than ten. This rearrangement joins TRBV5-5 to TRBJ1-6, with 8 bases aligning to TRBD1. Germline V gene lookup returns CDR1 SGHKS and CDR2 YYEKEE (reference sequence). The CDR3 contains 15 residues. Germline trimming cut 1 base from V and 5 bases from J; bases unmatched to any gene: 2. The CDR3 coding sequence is TGTGCCAGCAGCTTGAAACAGGGGGATAATTCACCCCTCCACTTT. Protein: CASSLKQGDNSPLHF.